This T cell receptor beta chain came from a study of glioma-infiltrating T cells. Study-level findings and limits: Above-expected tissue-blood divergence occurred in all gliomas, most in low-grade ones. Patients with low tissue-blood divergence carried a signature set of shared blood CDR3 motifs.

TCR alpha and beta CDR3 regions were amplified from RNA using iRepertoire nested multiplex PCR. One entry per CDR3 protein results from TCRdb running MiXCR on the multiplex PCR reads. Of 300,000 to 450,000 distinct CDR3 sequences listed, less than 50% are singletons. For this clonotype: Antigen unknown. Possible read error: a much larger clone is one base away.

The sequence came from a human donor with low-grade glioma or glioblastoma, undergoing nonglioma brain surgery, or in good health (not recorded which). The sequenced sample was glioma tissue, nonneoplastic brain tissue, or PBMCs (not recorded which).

This CDR3 is CASSLKSGSYNEQYF. The CDR3 DNA sequence: TGTGCCAGCAGTTTGAAAAGCGGGAGCTACAATGAGCAGTACTTC. The J gene is TRBJ2-5, the V gene TRBV28, with 8 nucleotides matching TRBD2. The CDR3 totals 15 residues. V was pared by 3 bases and J by 11 bases, with 14 bases of the junction left unmatched. Germline V gene sequence: CDR1 MDHEN, CDR2 SYDVKM.